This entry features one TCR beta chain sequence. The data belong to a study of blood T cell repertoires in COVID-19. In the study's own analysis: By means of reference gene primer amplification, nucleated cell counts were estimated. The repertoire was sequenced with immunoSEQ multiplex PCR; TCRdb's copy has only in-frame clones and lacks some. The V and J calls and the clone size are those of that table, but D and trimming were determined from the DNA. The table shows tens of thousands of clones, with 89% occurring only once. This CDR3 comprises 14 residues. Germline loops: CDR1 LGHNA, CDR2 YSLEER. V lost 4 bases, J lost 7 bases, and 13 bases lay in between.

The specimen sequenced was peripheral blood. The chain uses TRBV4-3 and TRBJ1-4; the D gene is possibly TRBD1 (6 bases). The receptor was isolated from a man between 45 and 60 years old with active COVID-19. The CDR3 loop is CASSPRQEGEKLFF. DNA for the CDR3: TGCGCCAGCAGCCCGCGACAGGAAGGTGAAAAACTGTTTTTT.